Included here is one TCR beta chain sequence, with context. What it recognizes is unknown. CD45RA-negative memory and CD45RA+ naive subsets were split from the CD4+ cells. The assay was immunoSEQ multiplex PCR, and TCRdb's table has in-frame clones only and misses some. The table has about 2,500,000 clones, around nine tenths seen once. The source of the sample is a study of shared clonotypes between healthy human individuals. Study at large: Donors, aged 18 to 49, were a couple of women and a few men. Broader study findings: Non-shared clonotypes showed lower generation probabilities than clonotypes common to all four donors. It was the few donors that limited the genetic and exposure-history diversity represented.

Germline V gene sequence: CDR1 MNHEY, CDR2 SMNVEV (reference sequence). V was clipped by 2 bases and J by 8 bases, with 13 bases between them. The CDR3 runs 15 residues. The V call is TRBV27, the J call TRBJ1-6; D gene uncertain. This sequence was found in a man between 18 and 35 years old in good health. What was sequenced was naive CD4+ T cells sorted from blood. The subset denotes: CD45RA+ positively selected. The CDR3 nucleotides read TGTGCCAGCAGTTTAGAGGGCAGACTAGATTCACCCCTCCACTTT. Encoded protein: CASSLEGRLDSPLHF.